Listed here are 27 T cell receptor beta chains from one sample, sequenced in a study of cytomegalovirus exposure and HLA in healthy donors. PCR amplification relied on 60 Vbeta primers (plus 13 Jbeta primers). The method was immunoSEQ multiplex PCR; TCRdb's version includes in-frame clones alone and lacks a portion of them. The sample carries more than 100,000 clones, around four fifths recorded once. Specimen: PBMCs. Source of these receptors: a man in his forties in good health and CMV-seronegative.

The chain has TRBV7-9 and TRBJ2-5; D gene unclear. Germline-derived CDR1 and CDR2 are SEHNR and FQNEAQ (reference sequence). The CDR3 covers 14 residues. The germline V and J ends were trimmed by 2 bases and 5 bases, with 12 bases remaining between them. The CDR3 DNA reads TGTGCCAGCAGCTTAAAAAGTCCCAGGGAGACCCAGTACTTC. This sequence encodes CASSLKSPRETQYF.

This clone was counted a few times. The chain combines TRBV5-4 with TRBJ1-1; D is uncertain. The germline CDR1 and CDR2 sequences are SGHNT and YYREEE (reference sequence). This CDR3 is 13 amino acids long. V lost 3 bases and J lost 1, with 7 bases in between. The CDR3 nucleotides are TGTGCCAGCAGCTACACAGAGAACACTGAAGCTTTCTTT. Translated: CASSYTENTEAFF.

The CDR3 reads CASMGLYQFF. The CDR3, as DNA: TGTGCCAGCATGGGCCTTTACCAGTTCTTC. The chain has TRBV2 and TRBJ2-1, with D unclear. V lost 7 bases and J 13 bases, leaving 11 bases between the germline ends. The CDR3 is 10 residues long. From germline, CDR1 is SNHLY and CDR2 FYNNEI. The complete variable domain, with remaining parts taken from reference TRBV2 and TRBJ2-1, reads EPEVTQTPSHQVTQMGQEVILRCVPISNHLYFYWYRQILGQKVEFLVSFYNNEISEKSEIFDDQFSVERPDGSNFTLKIRSTKLEDSAMYFCASMGLYQFFGPGTRLTVL.

This clone occurred once. The gene calls are TRBV12-5 and TRBJ2-5, with a possible D match to TRBD1 (6 bases). The CDR3 extends over 14 amino acids. CDR1 and CDR2 from the germline V gene are LGHNT and FRNRAP. Trimming shortened V by 4 bases and J by 1 base, and 10 bases separated the two germline ends. DNA of the CDR3: TGTGCTAGTGGTTCGGACAGCTTCCAAGAGACCCAGTACTTC. This gives the protein CASGSDSFQETQYF.

This chain joins TRBV5-1 and TRBJ2-5; D possibly corresponds to TRBD2 (7 bases). Germline CDR1 is SGHRS and CDR2 is YFSETQ. The CDR3 is made up of 14 amino acids. V was cut by 1 base and J by 10 bases, with 17 bases left in between. CDR3 loop: CASSLSPTGGLQYF. In DNA, the CDR3 is TGCGCCAGCAGCTTGTCTCCGACGGGGGGCCTCCAGTACTTC.

A note on this clone: One junction end does not reproduce the germline sequence, and a read error may be involved. The rearrangement links TRBV7-7 to TRBJ2-2; weak D call: TRBD2 (6 bases). Germline V CDR1 and CDR2: SSHAT, FNYEAQ (reference sequence). The CDR3 is 15 amino acids. CDR3 in amino acids: CASSLVGGTSGELFF. The DNA of the CDR3 is TGTGCTAGCAGCTTAGTTGGCGGGACGAGCGGGGAGCTGTTTTTT.

The genes are TRBV6-1 and TRBJ2-3; 9 bases are shared with TRBD2. The CDR3 loop spans 17 amino acids. J was trimmed by 3 bases and V by 4 bases; bases with no gene match: 11. Germline V lookup: CDR1 MNHNS, CDR2 SASEGT. The DNA for the CDR3 is TGTGCCAGCAGTGGAAAATGGGGGCTAGCGGGGACAGATACGCAGTATTTT. This sequence encodes CASSGKWGLAGTDTQYF.

The chain couples TRBV27 to TRBJ2-7; 8 positions match TRBD1. The J segment lost 7 bases and the V segment lost 6 bases, leaving 11 bases of the junction unmatched. The CDR3 extends over 14 amino acids. Germline V CDR1 and CDR2: MNHEY, SMNVEV (reference sequence). This CDR3 reads CASSPGQVPREQYF. In nucleotides, the CDR3 is TGTGCCAGCAGCCCGGGACAGGTTCCTAGAGAGCAGTACTTC.

This clone was counted only a few times. This chain's CDR3 is CASSSRTGQGRWEQYF. Here the CDR3 DNA reads TGTGCCAGCAGCTCCCGAACGGGACAGGGGAGATGGGAGCAGTACTTC. This sequence joins TRBV13 and TRBJ2-7, with 10 positions matching TRBD1. Germline V gene lookup returns CDR1 PRHDT and CDR2 FYEKMQ (reference sequence). This CDR3 is 16 amino acids long. The junction had 13 bases not matched to a gene; V was cut back by 4 bases and J by 7 bases.

The chain links TRBV20-1 to TRBJ1-1; TRBD1 matches 7 bases. Germline V lookup: CDR1 DFQATT, CDR2 SNEGSKA (reference sequence). The CDR3 sequence is 11 residues long. The junction had 2 bases not matched to a gene; V was cut back by 5 bases and J by 5 bases. The DNA for the CDR3 is TGCAGTGCTGGGGACAGAACTGAAGCTTTCTTT. Its translation: CSAGDRTEAFF.

V usage is TRBV5-6 and J usage is TRBJ2-3, with 12 positions matching TRBD1. Trimming cost V 4 bases and J 5 bases; bases outside gene matches: 5. Per germline, CDR1 SGHDT and CDR2 YYEEEE. The CDR3 covers 15 residues. The CDR3 nucleotides are TGTGCCAGCAGCCCCGGGACAGGGGGCGTAGATACGCAGTATTTT. As protein: CASSPGTGGVDTQYF.

This clone was observed a handful of times. The chain is built from TRBV19 and TRBJ1-1; D perhaps matches TRBD1 (5 bases). Germline CDR1 is LNHDA and CDR2 is SQIVND (reference sequence). Trimming shortened V by 3 bases and J by 2 bases, and 7 bases separated the two germline ends. The CDR3 spans 13 residues. The CDR3 DNA follows: TGTGCCAGTAGTATCCAGGGAAACACTGAAGCTTTCTTT. Translated, it gives CASSIQGNTEAFF.

The chain combines TRBV19 with TRBJ2-3; 12 bases agree with TRBD2. Germline loops: CDR1 LNHDA, CDR2 SQIVND (reference sequence). The CDR3 is made up of 16 amino acids. J was trimmed by 0 bases and V by 6 bases; bases with no gene match: 4. The CDR3 DNA is TGTGCCAGTAGCTCACTAGCGGGGGGCAGCACAGATACGCAGTATTTT. Amino acid sequence: CASSSLAGGSTDTQYF.

The CDR3 here is CASSQDLTGLTIYEQYF. CDR3 nucleotides: TGCGCCAGCAGCCAAGATCTGACGGGACTAACAATCTACGAGCAGTACTTC. This chain joins TRBV4-1 and TRBJ2-7; 7 nucleotides agree with TRBD2. This CDR3 is 17 amino acids long. Losses at the gene ends were 0 bases for V and 3 bases for J; bases not matched to a gene: 11. Germline lookup yields CDR1 MGHRA and CDR2 YSYEKL.

This clone was recorded once. The J gene is TRBJ1-4, the V gene TRBV2; 9 positions agree with TRBD1. There are 14 residues in the CDR3. Germline CDR1 and CDR2: SNHLY and FYNNEI. Trimming cost V 5 bases and J 8 bases; bases outside gene matches: 6. The CDR3 reads CASSWTGEGEKLFF. The CDR3 nucleotides are TGTGCCAGCAGTTGGACAGGGGAAGGGGAAAAACTGTTTTTT.

The chain carries TRBV2 and TRBJ1-5; D is unclear. V dropped 2 bases and J dropped 3 bases, with 11 bases sitting between them. In germline, CDR1 is SNHLY, CDR2 FYNNEI. The CDR3 extends over 15 amino acids. The CDR3: CASSERSADNQPQHF. The CDR3 DNA reads TGTGCCAGCAGTGAAAGGTCAGCGGACAATCAGCCCCAGCATTTT.

The V call is TRBV5-6, the J call TRBJ1-4, with D maybe TRBD1 (6 bases). The CDR3 totals 16 residues. Germline V CDR1 and CDR2: SGHDT, YYEEEE. V was clipped by 6 bases and J by 7 bases, with 22 bases between them. CDR3 nucleotide sequence: TGTGCCAGCACCACCCCAGGGGCAGGGGTTGGTGAAAAACTGTTTTTT. Its translation: CASTTPGAGVGEKLFF. The full variable domain, with the rest looked up from reference TRBV5-6 and TRBJ1-4, is DAGVTQSPTHLIKTRGQQVTLRCSPKSGHDTVSWYQQALGQGPQFIFQYYEEEERQRGNFPDRFSGHQFPNYSSELNVNALLLGDSALYLCASTTPGAGVGEKLFFGSGTQLSVL.

The chain carries TRBV27 and TRBJ2-1; 10 bases agree with TRBD1. V lost 8 bases and J lost 7; bases outside the gene matches: 8. Per germline, CDR1 MNHEY and CDR2 SMNVEV (reference sequence). The CDR3 covers 14 residues. This CDR3 is CASGDRGRVNEQFF. CDR3 in DNA: TGTGCCAGCGGAGACAGGGGGCGCGTTAATGAGCAGTTCTTC.

This clone has more than one count but fewer than ten. CDR3 nucleotide sequence: TGCGCCAGCAGCCAAGATCGGGACAGGGAATACGAGCAGTACTTC. It yields the protein CASSQDRDREYEQYF. The chain combines TRBV4-3 with TRBJ2-7, with 9 nucleotides matching TRBD1. The V and J ends lost 0 bases and 4 bases, in that order; junction bases with no gene match: 4. The CDR3 runs to 15 residues. Germline CDR1 is LGHNA and CDR2 is YSLEER.

The rearrangement links TRBV7-6 to TRBJ1-1; tentatively, D is TRBD1 (6 bases). The V and J ends lost 1 base and 7 bases respectively, with 10 bases between them. CDR3 length: 13 amino acids. The germline CDR1 and CDR2 sequences are SGHVS and FNYEAQ. CDR3 sequence: CASSLDWTVEAFF. CDR3 coding DNA: TGTGCCAGCAGCTTAGATTGGACAGTTGAAGCTTTCTTT.

V is TRBV27 and J is TRBJ2-7; 10 bases align to TRBD2. The CDR3 is made up of 15 amino acids. V lost 1 base and J lost 2; bases outside the gene matches: 2. Germline CDR1 is MNHEY and CDR2 is SMNVEV (reference sequence). DNA of the CDR3: TGTGCCAGCAGTTTATTCACTAGCGGGGCCTACGAGCAGTACTTC. This gives the protein CASSLFTSGAYEQYF.

This clone was seen more than once but under ten times. The chain combines TRBV7-2 with TRBJ1-2; TRBD1 agrees at 7 bases. V lost 5 bases and J lost 3; bases outside the gene matches: 3. The CDR3 runs to 13 residues. Germline loops: CDR1 SGHTA, CDR2 FQGNSA. The CDR3 sequence is CASSPQGDYGYTF. CDR3 nucleotide sequence: TGTGCCAGCAGCCCTCAGGGGGACTATGGCTACACCTTC.

This clone has a single count. The chain carries TRBV10-3 and TRBJ2-7; 11 bases are a match to TRBD1. Germline V CDR1 and CDR2: ENHRY, SYGVKD. The CDR3 is made up of 14 amino acids. The junction had 4 bases not matched to a gene; V was cut back by 3 bases and J by 6 bases. CDR3 nucleotide sequence: TGTGCCATCAGTGACGGACAGGGGGCTTTCGAGCAGTACTTC. Translating it yields CAISDGQGAFEQYF.

The gene calls are TRBV7-3 and TRBJ2-2; 8 nucleotides align to TRBD2. The V gene end was trimmed by 4 bases and the J gene end by 4 bases; junction bases not matched to a gene: 8. The germline gives CDR1 SGHTA, CDR2 FQGTGA. The CDR3 sequence is 16 residues long. CDR3 sequence: CASSSDSGTITGELFF. CDR3 in DNA: TGTGCCAGCAGCTCTGATAGCGGGACGATCACCGGGGAGCTGTTTTTT. Supplemented by reference TRBV7-3 and TRBJ2-2, the full variable domain reads GAGVSQTPSNKVTEKGKYVELRCDPISGHTALYWYRQSLGQGPEFLIYFQGTGAADDSGLPNDRFFAVRPEGSVSTLKIQRTERGDSAVYLCASSSDSGTITGELFFGEGSRLTVL.

The rearrangement uses TRBV2 and TRBJ1-5, with no clear D. This CDR3 region has 12 residues. Trimming took 7 bases from V and 3 from J, leaving 7 bases between them. The germline CDR1 and CDR2 sequences are SNHLY and FYNNEI. The CDR3 loop is CASNRDNQPQHF. CDR3 nucleotides: TGTGCCAGCAACCGGGACAATCAGCCCCAGCATTTT.

The chain employs TRBV6-4 and TRBJ1-2, with 8 bases matching TRBD1. The CDR3 spans 14 residues. Losses at the gene ends were 4 bases for V and 7 bases for J; bases not matched to a gene: 8. CDR1 is MRHNA, CDR2 SNTAGT, per germline. CDR3 DNA: TGTGCCAGCAGTGCCTTGCAGGGGGCTGGTGGCTACACCTTC. Translated, it gives CASSALQGAGGYTF.

With regard to this clone: This sample includes further DNA sequences coding for the same CDR3. The chain combines TRBV18 with TRBJ1-1; tentative D call: TRBD1 (5 bases). Germline V gene sequence: CDR1 KGHSH, CDR2 LQKENI. The CDR3 extends over 11 amino acids. V was trimmed by 3 bases and J by 8 bases, leaving 7 bases between them. CDR3 in amino acids: CASSPQGEAFF. Written as DNA, the CDR3 is TGTGCCAGCTCACCCCAGGGCGAAGCTTTCTTT.